This TCR beta chain was found in a study of T-cell memory formation after mild COVID-19. In TCRdb, the 5' RACE reads were re-called with MiXCR into one record per CDR3 protein. The sample lists around 90,000 distinct CDR3 sequences, about 13% occurring once. Germline CDR1 is LGHNA and CDR2 is YNFKEQ. Unmatched junction bases numbered 4, after V lost 4 bases and J lost 3 bases. This CDR3 region has 15 residues. The receptor's source is an adult woman who had mild COVID-19 (a few samples of this study predate the infection). Cell type and time point are not known. The sample taken for sequencing was PBMCs or a T cell subset sorted from them (not recorded which). J is TRBJ2-2 and V is TRBV4-2; 8 positions match TRBD2. DNA for the CDR3: TGTGCCAGCAGCCTCCAGCGGGAGCACACCGGGGAGCTGTTTTTT. It translates to CASSLQREHTGELFF.